The 22 T cell receptor beta chains listed next were all sequenced from one sample in a study of blood T cell repertoires in COVID-19. Only in-frame clones appear in the TCRdb table, and some are missing; sequencing was by immunoSEQ multiplex PCR. Of roughly 150,000 clones listed, 84% are singletons. Sequencing input: PBMCs or T cells enriched from blood (not recorded which). These receptors originate from a woman in her fifties or sixties who had recovered from COVID-19.

The genes are TRBV4-2 and TRBJ2-3, with D unresolved. The germline CDR1 and CDR2 sequences are LGHNA and YNFKEQ. The CDR3 contains 14 residues. V shed 0 bases and J shed 6 bases, with 10 bases lying between them. This CDR3 reads CASSQEGKRDTQYF. The DNA for the CDR3 is TGTGCCAGCAGCCAAGAGGGTAAGAGGGATACGCAGTATTTT.

The V gene is TRBV28, the J gene TRBJ2-7; D might be TRBD2 (5 bases). Germline lookup yields CDR1 MDHEN and CDR2 SYDVKM. The CDR3 is 13 amino acids. The V end lost 6 bases, the J end lost 6 bases, and 15 bases lay between the germline ends. The CDR3 here is CASRSGVGGEQYF. CDR3 DNA sequence: TGTGCCAGCAGATCGGGTGTCGGAGGCGAGCAGTACTTC.

The rearrangement joins TRBV19 to TRBJ2-2; TRBD1 matches 8 bases. V shed 6 bases, J shed 5 bases, and the junction held 8 bases outside the gene matches. Looked up from germline, CDR1 is LNHDA and CDR2 is SQIVND (reference sequence). CDR3 length: 15 amino acids. CDR3 DNA sequence: TGTGCCAGTAGAACAGGGGGTATACCTACCGGGGAGCTGTTTTTT. Translating it yields CASRTGGIPTGELFF.

The chain carries TRBV28 and TRBJ2-3; D perhaps matches TRBD1 (6 bases). V was shortened by 3 bases and J by 0 bases, with 25 bases between the two germline ends. Germline V CDR1 and CDR2: MDHEN, SYDVKM. The CDR3 loop spans 20 amino acids. In nucleotides, the CDR3 is TGTGCCAGCAGTTTGGTCCTCTCGGGACACACGAGCCCTAGCACAGATACGCAGTATTTT. Translated, it gives CASSLVLSGHTSPSTDTQYF.

The chain couples TRBV18 to TRBJ2-3; 14 positions match TRBD2. Losses at the gene ends were 3 bases for V and 3 bases for J; bases not matched to a gene: 8. Germline CDR1 and CDR2: KGHSH and LQKENI. The CDR3 has 18 amino acids. Here the CDR3 reads CASSPGTSGSKGTDTQYF. The CDR3 DNA follows: TGTGCCAGCTCACCTGGGACTAGCGGGAGTAAGGGTACAGATACGCAGTATTTT.

The genes are TRBV7-2 and TRBJ1-1; perhaps TRBD1 as D (5 bases). This CDR3 is built from 15 residues. Germline CDR1 is SGHTA and CDR2 is FQGNSA. V was pared by 5 bases and J by 0 bases, with 13 bases between. This chain's CDR3 is CASSIDSTMNTEAFF. The CDR3 DNA reads as TGTGCCAGCAGCATCGACAGTACTATGAACACTGAAGCTTTCTTT. Full variable domain (outside the CDR3, taken from reference TRBV7-2 and TRBJ1-1): GAGVSQSPSNKVTEKGKDVELRCDPISGHTALYWYRQSLGQGLEFLIYFQGNSAPDKSGLPSDRFSAERTGGSVSTLTIQRTQQEDSAVYLCASSIDSTMNTEAFFGQGTRLTVV.

The rearrangement joins TRBV5-6 to TRBJ1-1, with 8 bases identical to TRBD1. Germline-derived CDR1 and CDR2 are SGHDT and YYEEEE. Trimming cost V 3 bases and J 8 bases; bases outside gene matches: 6. The CDR3 is 13 residues long. Here the CDR3 DNA reads TGTGCCAGCAGCTCCCGACAGGGGAAGGAAGCTTTCTTT. Translating gives CASSSRQGKEAFF.

This clone occurred a few times. This rearrangement joins TRBV19 to TRBJ2-5, with a possible D match to TRBD1 (6 bases). Trimming stripped 6 bases from V and 5 bases from J, with 19 bases between. This CDR3 has 15 residues. Germline CDR1 and CDR2: LNHDA and SQIVND (reference sequence). The CDR3 DNA reads as TGTGCCAGTAGCACAGGACAGACACTGGGGGAGACCCAGTACTTC. Its translation is CASSTGQTLGETQYF.

This clone was seen a handful of times. This chain connects TRBV5-1 to TRBJ1-2; D might be TRBD1 (6 bases). V shed 5 bases and J shed 3 bases, with 14 bases lying between them. The CDR3 is 14 amino acids. CDR1 SGHRS and CDR2 YFSETQ come from the germline V gene. The DNA for the CDR3 is TGCGCCAGCAGAAACACCGGACAGTACTATGGCTACACCTTC. Its protein product is CASRNTGQYYGYTF.

The chain joins TRBV4-3 to TRBJ2-1; 10 nucleotides align to TRBD2. V trimming: 2 bases; J trimming: 4 bases; junction bases outside the gene matches: 5. There are 16 residues in the CDR3. Per the germline V gene, CDR1 is LGHNA and CDR2 is YSLEER. The CDR3 DNA reads as TGCGCCAGCAGCCAACTACTAGCGGGGAAATACAATGAGCAGTTCTTC. It is translated as CASSQLLAGKYNEQFF.

The chain employs TRBV19 and TRBJ1-1; TRBD1 is a possible D gene (5 bases). Germline CDR1 reads LNHDA; CDR2 reads SQIVND (reference sequence). The CDR3 spans 14 residues. The V end was cut by 6 bases, the J end by 7 bases, with 18 bases between. CDR3 sequence (DNA): TGTGCCAGTAGACACCGTCAGGGCAGGCATGAAGCTTTCTTT. This codes for CASRHRQGRHEAFF.

In DNA form, the CDR3 reads TGTGCCAGTCGAGGGGAAGCGGGAGGGATCTACGAGCAGTACTTC. This codes for CASRGEAGGIYEQYF. The rearrangement joins TRBV19 to TRBJ2-7; 10 bases match TRBD2. V trimming: 8 bases; J trimming: 3 bases; junction bases outside the gene matches: 10. The V gene's germline CDR1 is LNHDA and CDR2 SQIVND (reference sequence). CDR3 length: 15 amino acids.

V is TRBV24-1 and J is TRBJ2-2, with D possibly TRBD1 on 6 matching bases. Germline loops: CDR1 KGHDR, CDR2 SFDVKD. The germline V and J ends were trimmed by 5 bases and 0 bases, with 9 bases remaining between them. CDR3 length: 15 residues. Written as DNA, the CDR3 is TGTGCCACCAGTGGGGACAACTCGAACACCGGGGAGCTGTTTTTT. It is translated as CATSGDNSNTGELFF.

V and J are TRBV7-2 and TRBJ1-4, with TRBD1 matching over 10 bases. From germline, CDR1 is SGHTA and CDR2 FQGNSA. This CDR3 contains 16 residues. V gave up 3 bases and J gave up 10 bases; unmatched junction bases: 11. The CDR3, as DNA: TGTGCCAGCAGCTTTAACGCCGGGACAGGGGAGTCAAAACTGTTTTTT. Translation: CASSFNAGTGESKLFF.

The rearrangement links TRBV2 to TRBJ1-2; tentatively, D is TRBD1 (5 bases). Per the germline V gene, CDR1 is SNHLY and CDR2 is FYNNEI. V lost 5 bases and J 5 bases, leaving 15 bases between the germline ends. This CDR3 has 14 amino acids. The CDR3 DNA follows: TGTGCCAGCAGTCAAGAGGCTACAGGATATGGCTACACCTTC. Its protein product is CASSQEATGYGYTF.

The chain joins TRBV12-3 or TRBV12-4 to TRBJ2-7; D may be TRBD2 (6 bases). Trimming stripped 6 bases from V and 6 bases from J, with 15 bases between. This CDR3 contains 13 residues. The CDR3 region has the DNA TGTGCCAGCAGCCGGGACTCCTGGAGCGAGCAGTACTTC. Translation gives CASSRDSWSEQYF.

Points on this clone: This may stem from a read error, because a much larger clone lies one nucleotide away. The V gene is TRBV3-1 (or the pseudogene TRBV3-2), the J gene TRBJ2-5; the match to TRBD2 covers 9 bases. Germline CDR1 is LGHDT and CDR2 is YNNKEL (reference sequence). With 11 bases clipped from V and 5 bases from J, the junction kept 12 bases outside the gene matches. The CDR3 loop spans 14 amino acids. The CDR3 spells CARRQGRGGETQYF. The CDR3 coding sequence is TGTGCCCGCCGCCAAGGGCGGGGGGGGGAGACCCAGTACTTC.

This chain connects TRBV5-4 to TRBJ1-2; 10 nucleotides align to TRBD1. Germline values: CDR1 SGHNT, CDR2 YYREEE (reference sequence). After removal of 5 bases from V and 4 bases from J, the junction contained 2 bases not matched to a gene. This CDR3 spans 13 amino acids. CDR3 DNA sequence: TGTGCCAGCAGAAGGGACAGGGGCTATGGCTACACCTTC. This codes for CASRRDRGYGYTF.

Only one count was recorded for this clone. V usage is TRBV28 and J usage is TRBJ2-7; unclear D gene. From germline, CDR1 is MDHEN and CDR2 SYDVKM. V lost 3 bases and J 2 bases, leaving 14 bases between the germline ends. CDR3 size: 15 residues. The CDR3 coding sequence is TGTGCCAGCAGTTTGGCAGCGACTTCTACCTACGAGCAGTACTTC. Translated: CASSLAATSTYEQYF.

The chain uses TRBV5-8 and TRBJ2-5; TRBD1 aligns across 8 bases. CDR3 length: 13 residues. The V gene's germline CDR1 is SGHTS and CDR2 YDEGEE. V shed 3 bases and J 5 bases; nucleotides not matched to a gene: 3. CDR3 residues: CASSWTGLETQYF. The CDR3 coding sequence is TGTGCCAGCAGCTGGACAGGGCTCGAGACCCAGTACTTC. Complete variable domain (other parts from reference TRBV5-8 and TRBJ2-5): EAGVTQSPTHLIKTRGQQATLRCSPISGHTSVYWYQQALGLGLQFLLWYDEGEERNRGNFPPRFSGRQFPNYSSELNVNALELEDSALYLCASSWTGLETQYFGPGTRLLVL.

The J gene is TRBJ2-5, the V gene TRBV2; possibly TRBD2 for D (6 bases). Germline CDR1 and CDR2: SNHLY and FYNNEI. V was trimmed by 4 bases and J by 2 bases, leaving 14 bases between them. The CDR3 is 15 residues long. CDR3 in amino acids: CASSVSGVTQETQYF. The DNA for the CDR3 is TGTGCCAGCAGTGTGTCGGGAGTGACGCAAGAGACCCAGTACTTC.

This clone was seen only a few times. This chain connects TRBV12-3 or TRBV12-4 to TRBJ1-2; 7 bases are a match to TRBD1. The CDR3 covers 12 residues. J lost 6 bases, V lost 6 bases, and 4 bases had no gene match. The CDR3 reads CASSPTGHGYTF. CDR3 DNA sequence: TGTGCCAGCAGCCCGACAGGGCATGGCTACACCTTC.